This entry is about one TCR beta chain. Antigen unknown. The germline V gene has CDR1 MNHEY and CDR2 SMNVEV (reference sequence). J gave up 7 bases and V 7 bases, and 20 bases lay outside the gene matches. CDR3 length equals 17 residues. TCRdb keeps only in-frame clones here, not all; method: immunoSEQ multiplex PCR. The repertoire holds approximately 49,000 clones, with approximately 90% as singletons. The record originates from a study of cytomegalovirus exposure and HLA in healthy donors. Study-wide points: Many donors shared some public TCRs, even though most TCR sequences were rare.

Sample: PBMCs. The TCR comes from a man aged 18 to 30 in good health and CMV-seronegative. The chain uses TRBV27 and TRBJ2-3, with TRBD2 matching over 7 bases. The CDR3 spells CASTPRALGLGRNTQYF. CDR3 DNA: TGTGCCAGCACCCCCCGGGCTCTAGGACTAGGGAGGAATACGCAGTATTTT.